The next 12 T cell receptor beta chains were all read from a single sample in a study of response to subunit inactivated influenza vaccine. TCRdb used MiXCR to reprocess the RT-PCR reads, holding one entry per CDR3 protein. This table holds 500,000 to 600,000 distinct CDR3 sequences, approximately 10% found once. In addition, the sample was reused for a study of T cells expressing NK-cell markers. From that paper: Beta-chain TCR cDNA was generated via 5'RACE template switching with UMIs.

The material was PBMCs from blood, obtained on the day of vaccination. Receptor source: a man aged 50 or older who received an inactivated influenza vaccine.

In its sample, this clonotype was seen a few times. The gene calls are TRBV20-1 and TRBJ2-7, with 10 bases fitting TRBD1. After removal of 3 bases from V and 3 bases from J, the junction contained 8 bases not matched to a gene. Per germline, CDR1 DFQATT and CDR2 SNEGSKA (reference sequence). The CDR3 is made up of 15 amino acids. The CDR3 here is CSASGGTGVLYEQYF. The CDR3 DNA sequence: TGCAGTGCTAGTGGCGGGACAGGGGTTCTCTACGAGCAGTACTTC.

The chain links TRBV24-1 to TRBJ2-1; possible D gene TRBD2, 5 bases. Germline V gives CDR1 KGHDR, CDR2 SFDVKD. Trimming took 0 bases from V and 5 from J, leaving 10 bases between them. The CDR3 has 15 amino acids. The CDR3 spells CATSDLTGFNNEQFF. CDR3 nucleotide sequence: TGTGCCACCAGTGATTTGACGGGATTTAACAATGAGCAGTTCTTC.

This clonotype was counted a few times. V usage is TRBV12-3 or TRBV12-4 and J usage is TRBJ2-1; 10 nucleotides align to TRBD2. The CDR3 spans 13 residues. The J segment lost 7 bases and the V segment lost 6 bases, leaving 3 bases of the junction unmatched. The CDR3 DNA reads TGTGCCAGCAGGGGTAGCGGGGGGAATGAGCAGTTCTTC. Amino acid sequence: CASRGSGGNEQFF.

This clonotype was observed a few times. The chain is built from TRBV27 and TRBJ2-7; the D is unclear. Per germline, CDR1 MNHEY and CDR2 SMNVEV (reference sequence). Trimming took off 5 bases at V and 3 bases at J, with 14 bases between the two ends. This CDR3 comprises 14 residues. CDR3 residues: CASSPMGGDYEQYF. In nucleotides, the CDR3 is TGTGCCAGCAGTCCCATGGGCGGAGACTACGAGCAGTACTTC.

The chain is built from TRBV15 and TRBJ2-1, with 11 positions matching TRBD2. Looked up from germline, CDR1 is LNHNV and CDR2 is YYDKDF (reference sequence). The CDR3 has 16 residues. The V gene end was trimmed by 1 base and the J gene end by 6 bases; junction bases not matched to a gene: 5. CDR3 region: CATSRGGLAAFNEQFF. CDR3 nucleotides: TGTGCCACCAGCAGAGGGGGACTAGCGGCATTCAATGAGCAGTTCTTC.

The chain is built from TRBV29-1 and TRBJ2-5; 8 positions agree with TRBD1. With 5 bases clipped from V and 1 base from J, the junction kept 3 bases outside the gene matches. The V gene's germline CDR1 is SQVTM and CDR2 ANQGSEA. The CDR3 is 13 amino acids. DNA for the CDR3: TGCAGCGTTCAACAGGGGGGCCAAGAGACCCAGTACTTC. Protein sequence: CSVQQGGQETQYF.

In this sample, this clonotype turned up many times. V gene TRBV20-1 combines with J gene TRBJ2-5; possible D gene TRBD1, 5 bases. The CDR3 is made up of 15 amino acids. The germline V gene encodes CDR1 DFQATT and CDR2 SNEGSKA (reference sequence). V dropped 0 bases and J dropped 1 base, with 12 bases sitting between them. CDR3: CSARDTETVQETQYF. The CDR3 bases are TGCAGTGCTAGAGATACCGAGACAGTCCAAGAGACCCAGTACTTC.

The chain combines TRBV2 with TRBJ2-3, with 7 nucleotides matching TRBD2. V shed 2 bases and J 4 bases; nucleotides not matched to a gene: 9. From germline, CDR1 is SNHLY and CDR2 FYNNEI. This CDR3 has 16 amino acids. As DNA, the CDR3 is TGTGCCAGCAGTGAAAGTCTAGCGGCGGGTCCAGATACGCAGTATTTT. Its protein product is CASSESLAAGPDTQYF.

This clonotype was counted a few times. The CDR3 protein is CASSQEGHIYTGELFF. In DNA, the CDR3 is TGTGCCAGCAGCCAAGAGGGACATATATACACCGGGGAGCTGTTTTTT. The chain couples TRBV3-1 to TRBJ2-2; a possible D gene is TRBD1 (6 bases). V was cut by 0 bases and J by 3 bases, with 11 bases left in between. In germline, CDR1 is LGHDT, CDR2 YNNKEL (reference sequence). The CDR3 has 16 residues.

This clonotype has more than one count but fewer than ten. The V call is TRBV20-1, the J call TRBJ2-5; 7 bases agree with TRBD1. The CDR3 runs 14 residues. V lost 6 bases and J lost 2; bases outside the gene matches: 9. CDR1 and CDR2 from the germline V gene are DFQATT and SNEGSKA (reference sequence). The CDR3 region is CSAPRTGVQETQYF. CDR3 coding DNA: TGCAGTGCACCGAGGACAGGAGTACAAGAGACCCAGTACTTC.

In this sample, this clonotype turned up many times. The V gene is TRBV7-9, the J gene TRBJ2-5, with D uncertain. Germline V lookup: CDR1 SEHNR, CDR2 FQNEAQ (reference sequence). V lost 0 bases and J 1 base, leaving 6 bases between the germline ends. The CDR3 sequence is 14 residues long. CDR3 in DNA: TGTGCCAGCAGCTTAGCAGGCTTCCAAGAGACCCAGTACTTC. Translated, it gives CASSLAGFQETQYF.

The sample holds many counts of this clonotype. The genes are TRBV12-3 or TRBV12-4 and TRBJ1-5, with TRBD1 as a possible D gene (6 bases). The CDR3 totals 14 residues. The V and J ends lost 4 bases and 7 bases respectively, with 14 bases between them. The CDR3 nucleotides are TGTGCCAGCAGTTCCCTCAGGGGAAGCCAGCCCCAGCATTTT. This translates into CASSSLRGSQPQHF.